The 27 T cell receptor beta chains below were found in one sample sequenced in a study of blood T cell repertoires in COVID-19. Produced via immunoSEQ multiplex PCR; TCRdb's table is partial and in-frame only. The table has more than 85,000 clones, over 70% seen once. Sequenced material: peripheral blood. The receptors shown here come from a man aged 80 or over with active or convalescent COVID-19.

The V gene is TRBV5-4, the J gene TRBJ1-2, with 8 bases matching TRBD1. From germline, CDR1 is SGHNT and CDR2 YYREEE (reference sequence). This CDR3 spans 13 amino acids. Trimming at V came to 5 bases and at J to 6 bases, leaving 6 bases not matched to a gene. The CDR3 protein is CASSHDRGHGYTF. DNA of the CDR3: TGTGCCAGCAGTCACGACAGGGGTCATGGCTACACCTTC.

Only a few counts were recorded for this clone. The genes are TRBV3-1 (or the pseudogene TRBV3-2) and TRBJ1-2; the match to TRBD1 covers 8 bases. In germline, CDR1 is LGHDT, CDR2 YNNKEL (reference sequence). This CDR3 has 13 residues. V was clipped by 4 bases and J by 8 bases; unmatched bases: 6. The CDR3 is CASSPDRARGYTF. The CDR3 region has the DNA TGTGCCAGCAGCCCGGACAGGGCACGAGGCTACACCTTC.

This clone occurred a few times. In DNA form, the CDR3 reads TGTGCCAGCAGCCTGAGGCAAGGAAATGGCTACACCTTC. This codes for CASSLRQGNGYTF. This chain joins TRBV9 and TRBJ1-2; no firm D call. The CDR3 loop spans 13 amino acids. Germline CDR1 SGDLS, CDR2 YYNGEE. Trimming took 4 bases from V and 6 from J, leaving 13 bases between them.

The chain combines TRBV3-1 (or the pseudogene TRBV3-2) with TRBJ2-5; the D is unclear. The CDR3 has 15 amino acids. V was shortened by 0 bases and J by 7 bases, with 15 bases between the two germline ends. Per germline, CDR1 LGHDT and CDR2 YNNKEL (reference sequence). CDR3 loop: CASSQDQATIGTQYF. CDR3 nucleotide sequence: TGTGCCAGCAGCCAAGATCAGGCTACGATTGGGACCCAGTACTTC.

This chain links TRBV7-2 with TRBJ2-7, with a tentative D call TRBD1 (5 bases). V was trimmed by 5 bases and J by 4 bases, leaving 12 bases between them. Per germline, CDR1 SGHTA and CDR2 FQGNSA. There are 13 residues in the CDR3. CDR3 nucleotides: TGTGCCAGCAGCCGACCCCAGGGTTACGAGCAGTACTTC. Protein: CASSRPQGYEQYF. Based on the CDR3 plus reference TRBV7-2 and TRBJ2-7, the full variable domain is GAGVSQSPSNKVTEKGKDVELRCDPISGHTALYWYRQSLGQGLEFLIYFQGNSAPDKSGLPSDRFSAERTGGSVSTLTIQRTQQEDSAVYLCASSRPQGYEQYFGPGTRLTVT.

The genes are TRBV12-2 and TRBJ1-5. TRBV12-2 is shown as a pseudogene. CDR3 size: 13 residues. The CDR3 protein is CAIRAGVDQPQHF. The CDR3 coding sequence is TGTGCAATAAGGGCGGGGGTCGATCAGCCCCAGCATTTT.

DNA of the CDR3: TGTGCCAGCAGCTTAGCGGGAAACACCATATATTTT. It is translated as CASSLAGNTIYF. The chain couples TRBV5-4 to TRBJ1-3, with D unclear. Germline CDR1 reads SGHNT; CDR2 reads YYREEE (reference sequence). The V gene lost 2 bases and the J gene lost 4 bases, with 4 bases spanning the gap. This CDR3 contains 12 residues.

The rearrangement links TRBV7-9 to TRBJ2-2; possibly TRBD2 for D (5 bases). CDR1 and CDR2 from the germline V gene are SEHNR and FQNEAQ (reference sequence). The CDR3 is made up of 18 amino acids. V dropped 2 bases and J dropped 6 bases, with 22 bases sitting between them. CDR3 bases: TGTGCCAGCAGCTTATATGTTGACTATGTTGACCGGGCCGGGGAGCTGTTTTTT. Its protein product is CASSLYVDYVDRAGELFF.

The chain has TRBV4-3 and TRBJ1-5, with D perhaps TRBD1 (5 bases). The V gene's germline CDR1 is LGHNA and CDR2 YSLEER. Between the trimmed V and J ends, which lost 1 base and 0 bases, there was a span of 22 bases. The CDR3 is 20 amino acids. The CDR3 coding sequence is TGCGCCAGCAGCCAAGTTACTGATCGACAGATCCCTTATAGCAATCAGCCCCAGCATTTT. It codes for CASSQVTDRQIPYSNQPQHF.

The V call is TRBV5-4, the J call TRBJ2-6; TRBD1 matches at 12 bases. The CDR3 is made up of 17 amino acids. CDR1 is SGHNT and CDR2 is YYREEE in the germline V gene (reference sequence). V lost 5 bases and J lost 2; bases outside the gene matches: 5. The CDR3, as DNA: TGTGCCAGCAGGCCGGGACAGGGGGCTGCTGGGGCCAACGTCCTGACTTTC. This codes for CASRPGQGAAGANVLTF.

The CDR3 spells CASSLGSGGSKGYTF. CDR3 coding DNA: TGTGCCAGCAGCTTAGGGTCAGGGGGCTCGAAGGGCTACACCTTC. The rearrangement links TRBV11-2 to TRBJ1-2; 8 bases are a match to TRBD1. With V trimmed by 1 base and J by 8 bases, 9 bases remained unmatched. Germline V gene sequence: CDR1 SGHAT, CDR2 FQNNGV. The CDR3 totals 15 residues.

The rearrangement joins TRBV28 to TRBJ2-7, with TRBD1 matching 8 bases. The CDR3 covers 15 residues. Per germline, CDR1 MDHEN and CDR2 SYDVKM. V was clipped by 3 bases and J by 5 bases; unmatched bases: 9. Written as DNA, the CDR3 is TGTGCCAGCAGTTTCGTTACAGGGGGGATCCACGAGCAGTACTTC. It specifies CASSFVTGGIHEQYF.

J is TRBJ1-1 and V is TRBV4-1, with TRBD1 as a possible D gene (6 bases). The CDR3 covers 15 residues. The germline CDR1 and CDR2 sequences are MGHRA and YSYEKL. V was shortened by 4 bases and J by 1 base, with 13 bases between the two germline ends. The CDR3 nucleotides read TGCGCCAGCAGCCCCCGCGCAGGGGCGAACACTGAAGCTTTCTTT. Translated: CASSPRAGANTEAFF.

This rearrangement joins TRBV11-2 to TRBJ2-3; 7 nucleotides match TRBD2. CDR3 length: 15 residues. Unmatched junction bases numbered 6, after V lost 5 bases and J lost 1 base. Germline loops: CDR1 SGHAT, CDR2 FQNNGV. The CDR3 DNA reads as TGTGCCAGCAGCCCCCGCAGCGGGGGCACAGATACGCAGTATTTT. Its protein is CASSPRSGGTDTQYF.

V is TRBV6-6 and J is TRBJ2-7; D is perhaps TRBD1 (6 bases). Germline V gene lookup returns CDR1 MNHNY and CDR2 SVGAGI (reference sequence). This CDR3 is 13 amino acids long. The germline V and J ends were trimmed by 10 bases and 0 bases, with 13 bases remaining between them. CDR3 residues: CATGTSISYEQYF. The CDR3, as DNA: TGTGCCACCGGGACATCTATCTCCTACGAGCAGTACTTC.

This clone was recorded a few times. The V and J genes are TRBV4-3 and TRBJ1-4; tentatively, D is TRBD1 (6 bases). Germline-derived CDR1 and CDR2 are LGHNA and YSLEER. The CDR3 sequence is 18 residues long. Trimming removed 4 bases from V and 4 bases from J, with 22 bases in between. CDR3 protein: CASSREVLGGRFNEKLFF. In DNA form, the CDR3 reads TGCGCCAGCAGCCGAGAAGTTTTGGGGGGGCGCTTTAATGAAAAACTGTTTTTT.

Written as DNA, the CDR3 is TGTGCCAGTAGTCCTAGCGGGGGGCTTGTAGGCACCCAGTACTTC. Protein product: CASSPSGGLVGTQYF. The J gene is TRBJ2-5, the V gene TRBV19; 11 bases line up with TRBD2. The CDR3 totals 15 residues. After removal of 5 bases from V and 8 bases from J, the junction contained 10 bases not matched to a gene. CDR1 and CDR2 (germline): LNHDA, SQIVND (reference sequence).

V usage is TRBV28 and J usage is TRBJ2-6, with D possibly being TRBD1 (5 bases). Germline CDR1 MDHEN, CDR2 SYDVKM. V was clipped by 6 bases and J by 4 bases, with 10 bases between them. This CDR3 region has 14 residues. The CDR3 reads CASRGGAGANVLTF. The DNA of the CDR3 is TGTGCCAGCAGGGGTGGGGCCGGGGCCAACGTCCTGACTTTC.

V and J are TRBV7-9 and TRBJ1-2, with 8 bases fitting TRBD1. With 4 bases clipped from V and 2 bases from J, the junction kept 15 bases outside the gene matches. Germline V gene data show CDR1 as SEHNR and CDR2 as FQNEAQ (reference sequence). The length of the CDR3 is 18 residues. CDR3 nucleotide sequence: TGTGCCAGCAGCTCCGTCCCCGGACAGGGAAGGATCAACTATGGCTACACCTTC. Translation: CASSSVPGQGRINYGYTF.

The chain recombines TRBV11-1 with TRBJ2-2; no reliable D call. V was cut by 3 bases and J by 4 bases, with 12 bases left in between. There are 15 residues in the CDR3. Germline V gene lookup returns CDR1 SGHAT and CDR2 FQDESV (reference sequence). CDR3 sequence: CASSFYSRGTGELFF. In nucleotides, the CDR3 is TGTGCCAGCAGCTTTTACAGTCGTGGCACCGGGGAGCTGTTTTTT.

The CDR3 spells CASSSTGVSTDTQYF. CDR3 nucleotide sequence: TGTGCCAGCAGTTCAACAGGGGTGAGCACAGATACGCAGTATTTT. The chain combines TRBV6-2 or TRBV6-3 with TRBJ2-3, with TRBD1 matching over 7 bases. V was clipped by 4 bases and J by 0 bases; unmatched bases: 4. Germline V gene data show CDR1 as MNHEY and CDR2 as SVGEGT. The CDR3 has 15 amino acids.

The V call is TRBV18, the J call TRBJ1-1; D uncertain. Trimming took off 2 bases at V and 4 bases at J, with 14 bases between the two ends. The germline gives CDR1 KGHSH, CDR2 LQKENI. The CDR3 covers 15 residues. The CDR3 bases are TGTGCCAGCTCACCATCGGCACGCCGGGGCACTGAAGCTTTCTTT. Its translation is CASSPSARRGTEAFF.

The rearrangement links TRBV5-1 to TRBJ2-3; D uncertain. Per germline, CDR1 SGHRS and CDR2 YFSETQ. There are 15 residues in the CDR3. V was cut by 6 bases and J by 0 bases, with 14 bases left in between. CDR3 in amino acids: CASTKTRTSTDTQYF. CDR3 nucleotide sequence: TGCGCCAGCACCAAGACACGAACTAGCACAGATACGCAGTATTTT.

J is TRBJ2-1 and V is TRBV19; TRBD1 might be the D (6 bases). V gave up 0 bases and J gave up 4 bases, with 16 bases separating them. Germline V CDR1 and CDR2: LNHDA, SQIVND (reference sequence). The CDR3 loop spans 17 amino acids. The CDR3 protein is CASSIERDTRSYNEQFF. CDR3 sequence (DNA): TGTGCCAGTAGTATAGAAAGGGACACCAGGTCTTACAATGAGCAGTTCTTC.

The chain joins TRBV19 to TRBJ1-1, with TRBD1 matching 7 bases. The CDR3 contains 15 residues. Germline V gives CDR1 LNHDA, CDR2 SQIVND (reference sequence). Losses at the gene ends were 4 bases for V and 0 bases for J; bases not matched to a gene: 5. CDR3 in DNA: TGTGCCAGTAGTACTCGACAGGGAATGAACACTGAAGCTTTCTTT. Translated: CASSTRQGMNTEAFF.

The chain carries TRBV7-2 and TRBJ2-2; D gene unclear. The CDR3 has 15 residues. CDR1 and CDR2 (germline): SGHTA, FQGNSA. Trimming shortened V by 2 bases and J by 2 bases, and 9 bases separated the two germline ends. The CDR3 region has the DNA TGTGCCAGCAGCTTACTTAGCACAAACACCGGGGAGCTGTTTTTT. Protein sequence: CASSLLSTNTGELFF.

The chain joins TRBV5-4 to TRBJ2-7; 12 nucleotides match TRBD1. The CDR3 loop spans 15 amino acids. Germline V CDR1 and CDR2: SGHNT, YYREEE (reference sequence). The ends lost 5 bases at V and 1 base at J; junction bases unmatched: 4. CDR3 region: CASSRDRGPSYEQYF. The CDR3 nucleotides are TGTGCCAGCAGTCGGGACAGGGGGCCTTCCTACGAGCAGTACTTC.